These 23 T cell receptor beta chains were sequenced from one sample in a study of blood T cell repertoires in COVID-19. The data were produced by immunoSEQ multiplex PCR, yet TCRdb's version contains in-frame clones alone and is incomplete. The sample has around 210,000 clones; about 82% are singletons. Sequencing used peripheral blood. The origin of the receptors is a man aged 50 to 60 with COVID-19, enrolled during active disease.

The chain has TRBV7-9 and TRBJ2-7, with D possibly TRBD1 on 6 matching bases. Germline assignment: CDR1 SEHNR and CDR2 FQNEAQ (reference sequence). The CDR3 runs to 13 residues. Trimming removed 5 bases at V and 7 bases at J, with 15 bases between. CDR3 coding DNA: TGTGCCAGCAGCATAACAGGGAGCCGAGAGCAGTACTTC. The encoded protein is CASSITGSREQYF. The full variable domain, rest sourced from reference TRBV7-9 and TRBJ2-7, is DTGVSQNPRHKITKRGQNVTFRCDPISEHNRLYWYRQTLGQGPEFLTYFQNEAQLEKSRLLSDRFSAERPKGSFSTLEIQRTEQGDSAMYLCASSITGSREQYFGPGTRLTVT.

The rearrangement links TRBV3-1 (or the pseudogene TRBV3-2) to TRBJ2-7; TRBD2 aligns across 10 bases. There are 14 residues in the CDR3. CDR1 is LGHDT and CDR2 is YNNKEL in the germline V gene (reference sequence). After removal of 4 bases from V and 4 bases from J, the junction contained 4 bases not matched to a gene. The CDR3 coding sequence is TGTGCCAGCAGCCGGAGCGGGGGGGGGTACGAGCAGTACTTC. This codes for CASSRSGGGYEQYF.

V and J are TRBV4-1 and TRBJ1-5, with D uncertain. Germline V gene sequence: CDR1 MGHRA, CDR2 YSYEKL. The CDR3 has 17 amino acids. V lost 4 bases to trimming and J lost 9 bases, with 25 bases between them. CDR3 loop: CASSPSSSAGNVSPQHF. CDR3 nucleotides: TGCGCCAGCAGCCCCAGTTCGTCGGCCGGGAACGTGTCGCCCCAGCATTTT.

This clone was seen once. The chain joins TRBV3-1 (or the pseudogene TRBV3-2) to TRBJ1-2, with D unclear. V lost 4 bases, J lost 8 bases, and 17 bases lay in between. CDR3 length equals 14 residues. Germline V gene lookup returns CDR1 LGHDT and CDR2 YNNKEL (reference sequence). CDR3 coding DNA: TGTGCCAGCAGCCCCGCTATTTCGCTTTGGGGCTACACCTTC. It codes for CASSPAISLWGYTF.

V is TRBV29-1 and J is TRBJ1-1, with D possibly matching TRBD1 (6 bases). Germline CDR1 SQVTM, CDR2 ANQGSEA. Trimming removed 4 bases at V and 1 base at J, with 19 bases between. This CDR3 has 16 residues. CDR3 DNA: TGCAGCGTTGTGGGGGGGCCAATAATACAGAACACTGAAGCTTTCTTT. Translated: CSVVGGPIIQNTEAFF.

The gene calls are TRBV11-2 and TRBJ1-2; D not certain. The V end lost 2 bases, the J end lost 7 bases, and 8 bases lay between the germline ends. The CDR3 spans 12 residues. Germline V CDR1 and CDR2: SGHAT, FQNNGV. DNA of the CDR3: TGTGCCAGCAGCTTACAGCGGGTTGGCTACACCTTC. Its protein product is CASSLQRVGYTF.

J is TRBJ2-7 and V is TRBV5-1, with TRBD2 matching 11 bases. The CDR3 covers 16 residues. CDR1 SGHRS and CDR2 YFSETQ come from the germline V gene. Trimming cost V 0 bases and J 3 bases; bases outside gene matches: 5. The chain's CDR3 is CASSLGLGLADYEQYF. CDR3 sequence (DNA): TGCGCCAGCAGCTTGGGTTTGGGACTAGCGGACTACGAGCAGTACTTC. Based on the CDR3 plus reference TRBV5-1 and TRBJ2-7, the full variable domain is KAGVTQTPRYLIKTRGQQVTLSCSPISGHRSVSWYQQTPGQGLQFLFEYFSETQRNKGNFPGRFSGRQFSNSRSEMNVSTLELGDSALYLCASSLGLGLADYEQYFGPGTRLTVT.

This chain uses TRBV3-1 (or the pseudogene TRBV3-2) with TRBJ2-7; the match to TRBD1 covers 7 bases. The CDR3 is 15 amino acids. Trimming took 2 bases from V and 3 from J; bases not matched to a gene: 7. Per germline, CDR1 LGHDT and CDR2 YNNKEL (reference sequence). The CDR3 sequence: CASSQTRGGFYEQYF. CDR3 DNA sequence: TGTGCCAGCAGCCAAACGAGAGGGGGCTTCTACGAGCAGTACTTC.

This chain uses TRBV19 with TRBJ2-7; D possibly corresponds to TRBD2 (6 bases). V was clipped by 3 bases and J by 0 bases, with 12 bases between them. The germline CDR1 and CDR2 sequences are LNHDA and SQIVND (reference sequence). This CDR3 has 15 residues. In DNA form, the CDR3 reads TGTGCCAGTAGTATTGTGGGGGGTCACTCCTACGAGCAGTACTTC. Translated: CASSIVGGHSYEQYF. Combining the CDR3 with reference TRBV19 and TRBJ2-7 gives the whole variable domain DGGITQSPKYLFRKEGQNVTLSCEQNLNHDAMYWYRQDPGQGLRLIYYSQIVNDFQKGDIAEGYSVSREKKESFPLTVTSAQKNPTAFYLCASSIVGGHSYEQYFGPGTRLTVT.

The CDR3 DNA follows: TGTGCCAGCAGCTTAGATCGGGGTATCAATCAGCCCCAGCATTTT. It yields the protein CASSLDRGINQPQHF. J is TRBJ1-5 and V is TRBV11-2; D ambiguous. This CDR3 region has 15 residues. CDR1 and CDR2 from the germline V gene are SGHAT and FQNNGV. Trimming took off 0 bases at V and 3 bases at J, with 9 bases between the two ends.

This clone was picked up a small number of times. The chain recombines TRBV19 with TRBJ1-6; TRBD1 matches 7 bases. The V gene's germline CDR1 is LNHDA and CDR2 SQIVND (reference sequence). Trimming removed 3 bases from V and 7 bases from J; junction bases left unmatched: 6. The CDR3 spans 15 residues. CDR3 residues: CASSIGDRANSPLHF. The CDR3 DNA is TGTGCCAGTAGTATTGGCGACAGGGCCAATTCACCCCTCCACTTT.

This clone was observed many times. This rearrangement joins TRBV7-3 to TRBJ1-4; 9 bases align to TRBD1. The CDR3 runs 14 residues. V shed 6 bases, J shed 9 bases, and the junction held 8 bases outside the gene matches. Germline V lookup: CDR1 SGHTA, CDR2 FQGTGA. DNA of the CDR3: TGTGCCAGCAGTCCCGGACAGGGGAAAAAAAAACTGTTTTTT. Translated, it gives CASSPGQGKKKLFF. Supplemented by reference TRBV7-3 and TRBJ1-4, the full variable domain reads GAGVSQTPSNKVTEKGKYVELRCDPISGHTALYWYRQSLGQGPEFLIYFQGTGAADDSGLPNDRFFAVRPEGSVSTLKIQRTERGDSAVYLCASSPGQGKKKLFFGSGTQLSVL.

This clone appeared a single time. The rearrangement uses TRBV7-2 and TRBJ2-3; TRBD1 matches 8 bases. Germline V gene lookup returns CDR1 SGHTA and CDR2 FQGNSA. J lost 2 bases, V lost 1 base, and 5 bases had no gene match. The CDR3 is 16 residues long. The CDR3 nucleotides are TGTGCCAGCAGCTTAGGACAGGGGCGGAACACAGATACGCAGTATTTT. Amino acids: CASSLGQGRNTDTQYF.

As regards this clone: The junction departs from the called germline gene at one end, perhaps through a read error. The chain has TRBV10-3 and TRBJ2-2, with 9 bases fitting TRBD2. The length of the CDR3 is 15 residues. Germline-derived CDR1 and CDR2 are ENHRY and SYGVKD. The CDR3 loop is CAIGERGAGTGELFF. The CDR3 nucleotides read TGTGCCATCGGTGAGCGGGGGGCCGGAACCGGGGAGCTGTTTTTT.

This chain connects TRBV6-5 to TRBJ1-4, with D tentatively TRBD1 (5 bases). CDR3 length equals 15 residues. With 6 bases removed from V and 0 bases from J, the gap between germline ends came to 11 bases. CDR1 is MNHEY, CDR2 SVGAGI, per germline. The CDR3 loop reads CASSARGTTNEKLFF. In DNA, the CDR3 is TGTGCCAGCAGCGCCCGGGGGACAACTAATGAAAAACTGTTTTTT.

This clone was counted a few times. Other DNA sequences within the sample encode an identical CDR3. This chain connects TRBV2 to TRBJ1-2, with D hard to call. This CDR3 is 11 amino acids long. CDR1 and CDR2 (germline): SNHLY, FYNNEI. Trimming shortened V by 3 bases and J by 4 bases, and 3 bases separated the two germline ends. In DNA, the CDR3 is TGTGCCAGCAGTGATCGCTATGGCTACACCTTC. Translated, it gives CASSDRYGYTF.

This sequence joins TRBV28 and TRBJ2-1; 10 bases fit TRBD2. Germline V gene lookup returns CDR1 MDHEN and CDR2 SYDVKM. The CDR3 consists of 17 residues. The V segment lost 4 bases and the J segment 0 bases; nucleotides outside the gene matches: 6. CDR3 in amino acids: CASSSTSSGGSYNEQFF. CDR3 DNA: TGTGCCAGCAGTTCAACCTCTAGCGGGGGCTCCTACAATGAGCAGTTCTTC.

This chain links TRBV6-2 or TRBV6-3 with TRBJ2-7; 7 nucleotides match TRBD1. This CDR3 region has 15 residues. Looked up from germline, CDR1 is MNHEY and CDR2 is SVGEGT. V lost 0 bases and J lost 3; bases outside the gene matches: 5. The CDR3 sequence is CASSYSHNRGYEQYF. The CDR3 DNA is TGTGCCAGCAGTTACTCCCACAACAGGGGCTACGAGCAGTACTTC.

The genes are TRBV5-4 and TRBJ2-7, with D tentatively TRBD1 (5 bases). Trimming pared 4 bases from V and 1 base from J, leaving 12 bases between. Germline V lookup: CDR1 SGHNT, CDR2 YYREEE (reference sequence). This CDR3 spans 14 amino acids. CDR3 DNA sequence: TGTGCCAGCAGCCTGGACAACCTTTCCTACGAGCAGTACTTC. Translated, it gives CASSLDNLSYEQYF.

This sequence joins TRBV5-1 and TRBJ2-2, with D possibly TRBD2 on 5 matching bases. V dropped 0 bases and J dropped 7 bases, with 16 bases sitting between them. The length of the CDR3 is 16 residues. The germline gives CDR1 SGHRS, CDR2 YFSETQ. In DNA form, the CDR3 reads TGCGCCAGCAGCTTGGCGGGGATAGGGATTGGCGGGGAGCTGTTTTTT. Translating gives CASSLAGIGIGGELFF.

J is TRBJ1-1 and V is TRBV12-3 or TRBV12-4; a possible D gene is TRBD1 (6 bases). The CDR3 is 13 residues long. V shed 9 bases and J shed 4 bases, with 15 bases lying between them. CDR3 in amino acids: CASSGVGPTEAFF. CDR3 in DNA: TGTGCCAGTTCAGGGGTAGGTCCCACTGAAGCTTTCTTT.

CDR3 in DNA: TGCGCCAGCAGCTCCTTTTCGACAGGGCCAAATTCTAATTCACCCCTCCACTTT. Translated, it gives CASSSFSTGPNSNSPLHF. The V call is TRBV5-1, the J call TRBJ1-6; TRBD1 matches at 7 bases. Germline CDR1 reads SGHRS; CDR2 reads YFSETQ. With V trimmed by 3 bases and J by 6 bases, 15 bases remained unmatched. This CDR3 region has 18 residues.

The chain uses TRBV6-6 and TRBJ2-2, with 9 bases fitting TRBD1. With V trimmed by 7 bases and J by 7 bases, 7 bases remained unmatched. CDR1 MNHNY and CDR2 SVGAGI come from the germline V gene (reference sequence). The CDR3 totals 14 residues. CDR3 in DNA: TGTGCCAGCAAACAACAGGGGGCAGGCGGGGAGCTGTTTTTT. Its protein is CASKQQGAGGELFF.